This entry features one T cell receptor beta chain sequence. The sample originates from a study of blood T cell repertoires in COVID-19. Turning to the study itself: Sites across the United States, Italy and Spain contributed samples from acute and convalescent COVID-19. From T cells, B-cell-depleted T cells, or PBMCs came the material, which was cDNA or gDNA.

As handled by the study authors: Reference gene primer amplification gave estimated nucleated cell counts. Assay used: immunoSEQ multiplex PCR; TCRdb lists only in-frame clones, some missing. V, J and clone size are those of that table, while D and trimming were read from the DNA. The table lists under 200,000 clones, approximately 83% of them singletons, with under 3% in the top ten. The CDR3 spans 14 residues. Germline CDR1 and CDR2: SGHRS and YFSETQ. V shed 5 bases, J shed 4 bases, and the junction held 5 bases outside the gene matches. The clonotype comes from an older woman with acute or convalescent COVID-19. Sequencing used peripheral blood. The chain is built from TRBV5-1 and TRBJ2-5; TRBD1 agrees at 10 bases. The CDR3 here is CASRRTGGIETQYF. CDR3 bases: TGCGCCAGCAGGCGGACAGGGGGTATAGAGACCCAGTACTTC.